What follows are 6 T cell receptor beta chains derived from one specimen sequenced in a study of shared clonotypes between healthy human individuals. TCRdb's copy holds only in-frame clones and misses some; the assay was immunoSEQ multiplex PCR. The data contain over a million clones, approximately 80% of them seen just once; the ten biggest clones take up under 0.8%. The sample was memory CD4+ T cells from PBMCs. Sample subset: CD45RA-negative fraction. The receptors were gathered from a man aged 18 to 29 in good health. Some clones in this sample may be carry-over from other donors' samples.

The V and J genes are TRBV11-2 and TRBJ2-7; no firm D call. This CDR3 has 14 amino acids. Germline V gene lookup returns CDR1 SGHAT and CDR2 FQNNGV. V lost 3 bases and J 5 bases, leaving 14 bases between the germline ends. The CDR3 DNA sequence: TGTGCCAGCAGCTTTACGAATAGTGTAAACGAGCAGTACTTC. Protein: CASSFTNSVNEQYF.

Ten or more counts support this clone. The chain links TRBV4-3 to TRBJ1-3; D gene uncertain. Germline V lookup: CDR1 LGHNA, CDR2 YSLEER. V gave up 1 base and J gave up 0 bases, with 10 bases separating them. The CDR3 is 16 amino acids. The CDR3 nucleotides are TGCGCCAGCAGCCAAGGCCTCGGGAGCTCTGGAAACACCATATATTTT. It is translated as CASSQGLGSSGNTIYF.

This chain joins TRBV28 and TRBJ2-7; either TRBD1 or TRBD2 may supply D (6 bases each). This CDR3 has 16 residues. Trimming removed 7 bases from V and 0 bases from J, with 19 bases in between. CDR1 is MDHEN, CDR2 SYDVKM, per germline. The CDR3 protein is CASNPGGGSHSYEQYF. DNA for the CDR3: TGTGCCAGCAACCCAGGAGGGGGTTCACACTCCTACGAGCAGTACTTC.

V usage is TRBV7-2 and J usage is TRBJ2-7; no definite D call. V lost 2 bases and J 1 base, leaving 9 bases between the germline ends. The CDR3 is 14 residues long. CDR1 and CDR2 (germline): SGHTA, FQGNSA. Here the CDR3 DNA reads TGTGCCAGCAGCTTAAGTACGCCGTCCTACGAGCAGTACTTC. This translates into CASSLSTPSYEQYF.

The rearrangement links TRBV7-9 to TRBJ2-7; 12 bases line up with TRBD2. The germline gives CDR1 SEHNR, CDR2 FQNEAQ (reference sequence). The CDR3 spans 17 residues. V gave up 4 bases and J gave up 3 bases; unmatched junction bases: 10. The CDR3 loop is CASSSLVASGRVYEQYF. The CDR3 DNA reads TGTGCCAGCAGCTCTCTAGTTGCTAGCGGGAGGGTCTACGAGCAGTACTTC.

V and J are TRBV11-2 and TRBJ1-2, with a possible D match to TRBD1 (5 bases). Germline V gene data show CDR1 as SGHAT and CDR2 as FQNNGV. Trimming took off 5 bases at V and 5 bases at J, with 18 bases between the two ends. This CDR3 is 15 amino acids long. The CDR3 bases are TGTGCCAGCAGCGACCGGAATCGGGGGTTTTATGGCTACACCTTC. It translates to CASSDRNRGFYGYTF.